The following is a TCR beta chain sequence with its context. Its antigen remains unidentified. This sample was included in a study of shared clonotypes between healthy human individuals. Study conclusions and caveats: An effect of sequencing depth on clonotype sharing among donors was expected.

CDR3 length: 17 residues. V shed 4 bases, J shed 3 bases, and the junction held 14 bases outside the gene matches. Per the germline V gene, CDR1 is SNHLY and CDR2 is FYNNEI. CD45RO-negative, CCR7-positively selected cells formed the naive CD8 fraction, excluding terminally differentiated effector memory CD45RA+ cells. Assay used: immunoSEQ multiplex PCR; TCRdb lists only in-frame clones, some missing. The repertoire holds about 2 million clones, with about 95% as singletons. The sequencing sample was made of naive CD8+ T cells sorted from blood. The chain recombines TRBV2 with TRBJ1-2; 7 nucleotides align to TRBD1. The clonotype originates from a man between 18 and 35 years old in good health. In nucleotides, the CDR3 is TGTGCCAGCAGTGGGGTTCAGGGGGAGGATGGGGACTATGGCTACACCTTC. It codes for CASSGVQGEDGDYGYTF.